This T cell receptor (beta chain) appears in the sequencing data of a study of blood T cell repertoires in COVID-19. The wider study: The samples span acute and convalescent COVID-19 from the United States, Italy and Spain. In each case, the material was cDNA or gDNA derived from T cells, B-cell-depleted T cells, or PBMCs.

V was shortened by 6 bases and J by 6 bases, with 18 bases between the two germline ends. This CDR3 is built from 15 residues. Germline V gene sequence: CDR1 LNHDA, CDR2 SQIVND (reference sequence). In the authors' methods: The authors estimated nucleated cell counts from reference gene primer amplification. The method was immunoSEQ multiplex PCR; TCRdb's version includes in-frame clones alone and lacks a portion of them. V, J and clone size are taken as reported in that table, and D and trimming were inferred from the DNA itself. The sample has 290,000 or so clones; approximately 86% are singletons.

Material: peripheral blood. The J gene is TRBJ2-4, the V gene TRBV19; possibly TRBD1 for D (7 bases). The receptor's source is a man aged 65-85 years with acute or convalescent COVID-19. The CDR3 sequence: CASRGGQMIGNIQYF. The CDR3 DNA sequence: TGTGCCAGTAGGGGGGGACAGATGATTGGAAACATTCAGTACTTC. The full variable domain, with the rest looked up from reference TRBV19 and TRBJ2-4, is DGGITQSPKYLFRKEGQNVTLSCEQNLNHDAMYWYRQDPGQGLRLIYYSQIVNDFQKGDIAEGYSVSREKKESFPLTVTSAQKNPTAFYLCASRGGQMIGNIQYFGAGTRLSVL.